The 23 T cell receptor beta chains listed next were all sequenced from one sample in a study of blood T cell repertoires in COVID-19. TCRdb's copy holds only in-frame clones and misses some; the assay was immunoSEQ multiplex PCR. Here the sample spans roughly 150,000 clones, over 70% being singletons. Sample: PBMCs or T cells enriched from blood (not recorded which). The receptors were gathered from a man in his 70s who had been exposed to COVID-19.

The chain is built from TRBV19 and TRBJ1-4; perhaps TRBD1 as D (5 bases). This CDR3 has 13 residues. Looked up from germline, CDR1 is LNHDA and CDR2 is SQIVND (reference sequence). V was shortened by 11 bases and J by 8 bases, with 18 bases between the two germline ends. The CDR3 bases are TGTGCCGTAGGACAAGGCTCTATAGAAAAACTGTTTTTT. It encodes CAVGQGSIEKLFF.

The chain has TRBV5-1 and TRBJ1-1, with D possibly matching TRBD1 (5 bases). The germline CDR1 and CDR2 sequences are SGHRS and YFSETQ. The V and J ends lost 7 bases and 4 bases respectively, with 17 bases between them. The CDR3 spans 14 residues. The CDR3 coding sequence is TGCGCCAGCGGCAATACGGGGGAGGGCACTGAAGCTTTCTTT. Translated: CASGNTGEGTEAFF.

The CDR3 coding sequence is TGTGCCAGCAGCTTAATCTCGGACACTGAAGCTTTCTTT. Translating gives CASSLISDTEAFF. The chain is built from TRBV7-9 and TRBJ1-1; no clear D gene. Trimming pared 2 bases from V and 3 bases from J, leaving 7 bases between. Germline lookup yields CDR1 SEHNR and CDR2 FQNEAQ (reference sequence). The CDR3 length is 13 residues.

The chain links TRBV30 to TRBJ1-2; D gene uncertain. The germline gives CDR1 GTSNPN, CDR2 SVGIG (reference sequence). CDR3 length: 13 residues. With 2 bases removed from V and 4 bases from J, the gap between germline ends came to 11 bases. The CDR3 nucleotides read TGTGCCTGGAGTTCCACAGTATCCTATGGCTACACCTTC. Translation: CAWSSTVSYGYTF.

The chain combines TRBV3-1 (or the pseudogene TRBV3-2) with TRBJ2-7, with a possible D match to TRBD2 (5 bases). With 0 bases removed from V and 1 base from J, the gap between germline ends came to 10 bases. Per germline, CDR1 LGHDT and CDR2 YNNKEL (reference sequence). This CDR3 is built from 15 residues. The CDR3 region has the DNA TGTGCCAGCAGCCAAGAAAGCGCGGGTTCCTACGAGCAGTACTTC. Translating it yields CASSQESAGSYEQYF.

The V call is TRBV5-6, the J call TRBJ2-7, with D possibly matching TRBD1 (6 bases). The V end was cut by 4 bases, the J end by 3 bases, with 14 bases between. CDR3 length: 14 amino acids. Germline CDR1 SGHDT, CDR2 YYEEEE. The DNA of the CDR3 is TGTGCCAGCAGCCGTTCCGGGACAAACTACGAGCAGTACTTC. Translating it yields CASSRSGTNYEQYF.

This chain connects TRBV5-1 to TRBJ1-1, with D unclear. V was clipped by 1 base and J by 10 bases, with 14 bases between them. Looked up from germline, CDR1 is SGHRS and CDR2 is YFSETQ. The CDR3 is made up of 13 amino acids. CDR3 in DNA: TGCGCCAGCAGCTTGTGGCGGTTCATGGGAGCTTTCTTT. Its translation: CASSLWRFMGAFF.

With regard to this clone: Other nucleotide sequences in the sample specify the same CDR3. The genes are TRBV5-1 and TRBJ1-1; D is possibly TRBD1 (5 bases). V lost 5 bases and J 0 bases, leaving 8 bases between the germline ends. The CDR3 is made up of 13 amino acids. The germline CDR1 and CDR2 sequences are SGHRS and YFSETQ. Written as DNA, the CDR3 is TGCGCCAGCAGGACAGAAATGAACACTGAAGCTTTCTTT. This gives the protein CASRTEMNTEAFF.

The chain links TRBV7-3 to TRBJ2-1; D ambiguous. From germline, CDR1 is SGHTA and CDR2 FQGTGA. The CDR3 extends over 13 amino acids. With 4 bases removed from V and 9 bases from J, the gap between germline ends came to 13 bases. The CDR3 spells CASSSITSGEQFF. DNA of the CDR3: TGTGCCAGCAGCTCAATTACCTCCGGTGAGCAGTTCTTC.

The genes are TRBV27 and TRBJ2-1; possible D gene TRBD2, 6 bases. The CDR3 runs 16 residues. Trimming removed 0 bases at V and 2 bases at J, with 11 bases between. The germline CDR1 and CDR2 sequences are MNHEY and SMNVEV (reference sequence). Written as DNA, the CDR3 is TGTGCCAGCAGTTTATCTTACGGGAGCGCCTACAATGAGCAGTTCTTC. Translated, it gives CASSLSYGSAYNEQFF.

The genes are TRBV18 and TRBJ1-1; D not certain. The CDR3 is 15 amino acids. Germline values: CDR1 KGHSH, CDR2 LQKENI. The V gene lost 0 bases and the J gene lost 3 bases, with 11 bases spanning the gap. This CDR3 is CASSPPNAPDTEAFF. DNA of the CDR3: TGTGCCAGCTCACCACCGAATGCCCCAGACACTGAAGCTTTCTTT.

This sequence joins TRBV18 and TRBJ2-3; D is possibly TRBD2 (5 bases). Trimming cost V 2 bases and J 1 base, with 13 bases left between them. Germline V gene lookup returns CDR1 KGHSH and CDR2 LQKENI. CDR3 length: 16 amino acids. This CDR3 reads CASSPMPRGGTDTQYF. CDR3 nucleotides: TGTGCCAGCTCACCAATGCCTCGGGGTGGCACAGATACGCAGTATTTT.

The table lists this clone with a few counts. The genes are TRBV11-2 and TRBJ1-4; D is ambiguous. The CDR3 is 14 amino acids. The ends were cut back, 2 bases at V and 3 bases at J, with 7 bases in the middle. The V gene's germline CDR1 is SGHAT and CDR2 FQNNGV. DNA for the CDR3: TGTGCCAGCAGCTTAAACAGCCCTAATGAAAAACTGTTTTTT. The encoded protein is CASSLNSPNEKLFF.

The chain recombines TRBV10-3 with TRBJ2-7, with a possible D match to TRBD1 (6 bases). The CDR3 length is 14 residues. Germline CDR1 and CDR2: ENHRY and SYGVKD. V dropped 5 bases and J dropped 4 bases, with 15 bases sitting between them. The CDR3 DNA sequence: TGTGCCATCAGTCCTCCGGACAGAGTATACGAGCAGTACTTC. Translation: CAISPPDRVYEQYF.

V usage is TRBV6-2 or TRBV6-3 and J usage is TRBJ2-1; the match to TRBD1 covers 8 bases. This CDR3 has 16 residues. Per germline, CDR1 MNHEY and CDR2 SVGEGT. J gave up 4 bases and V 4 bases, and 9 bases lay outside the gene matches. CDR3 nucleotide sequence: TGTGCCAGCAGTTCCGCCGGACAGGGCCGATACAATGAGCAGTTCTTC. This sequence encodes CASSSAGQGRYNEQFF.

This clone occurred once. The chain carries TRBV7-2 and TRBJ2-1, with TRBD2 matching over 14 bases. The CDR3 length is 16 residues. Germline V CDR1 and CDR2: SGHTA, FQGNSA. The V and J ends lost 3 bases and 9 bases, in that order; junction bases with no gene match: 7. CDR3 in DNA: TGTGCCAGCAGCTTTGCCGGGACTAGCGGGGGCGGTGAGCAGTTCTTC. It specifies CASSFAGTSGGGEQFF.

The genes are TRBV21-1 and TRBJ1-5; the table calls TRBD1, which could not be checked here. TRBV21-1 is given as a pseudogene. This CDR3 region has 16 residues. The CDR3: CASSRGTGVSNQPQHF. DNA for the CDR3: TGTGCCAGCAGCAGGGGGACAGGGGTGAGCAATCAGCCCCAGCATTTT.

The J gene is TRBJ2-1, the V gene TRBV6-5; D gene uncertain. V was clipped by 6 bases and J by 2 bases, with 8 bases between them. This CDR3 has 13 amino acids. Germline values: CDR1 MNHEY, CDR2 SVGAGI. The CDR3 spells CASRTQAYNEQFF. The CDR3 nucleotides read TGTGCCAGCAGAACACAAGCCTACAATGAGCAGTTCTTC.

This clone was counted only a few times. This chain links TRBV4-1 with TRBJ2-5, with a weak D call TRBD2 (5 bases). Trimming pared 0 bases from V and 3 bases from J, leaving 5 bases between. From germline, CDR1 is MGHRA and CDR2 YSYEKL. This CDR3 is built from 13 residues. CDR3: CASSQEEEETQYF. CDR3 nucleotides: TGCGCCAGCAGCCAAGAGGAGGAAGAGACCCAGTACTTC.

In its sample, this clone was seen once. The gene calls are TRBV7-8 and TRBJ1-5; no definite D call. Germline CDR1 and CDR2: SGHVS and FQNEAQ. CDR3 length: 16 residues. V dropped 0 bases and J dropped 4 bases, with 13 bases sitting between them. DNA of the CDR3: TGTGCCAGCAGCTTAGCTTACAGACCGGATAATCAGCCCCAGCATTTT. Its translation: CASSLAYRPDNQPQHF.

The chain is built from TRBV19 and TRBJ2-5; 10 bases line up with TRBD2. With 4 bases clipped from V and 2 bases from J, the junction kept 4 bases outside the gene matches. Looked up from germline, CDR1 is LNHDA and CDR2 is SQIVND (reference sequence). The CDR3 has 15 amino acids. The CDR3 coding sequence is TGTGCCAGTAGTAACCAGCGGGGGGGGCAAGAGACCCAGTACTTC. It translates to CASSNQRGGQETQYF. Variable domain in full (rest from reference TRBV19 and TRBJ2-5): DGGITQSPKYLFRKEGQNVTLSCEQNLNHDAMYWYRQDPGQGLRLIYYSQIVNDFQKGDIAEGYSVSREKKESFPLTVTSAQKNPTAFYLCASSNQRGGQETQYFGPGTRLLVL.

The V call is TRBV7-3, the J call TRBJ2-1; the D gene is possibly TRBD2 (7 bases). Trimming cost V 5 bases and J 9 bases, with 14 bases left between them. The CDR3 covers 13 residues. Germline V lookup: CDR1 SGHTA, CDR2 FQGTGA. The DNA of the CDR3 is TGTGCCAGCAGCCCCCAAGGGGGGGGTGAGCAGTTCTTC. Translated, it gives CASSPQGGGEQFF.

The chain recombines TRBV10-3 with TRBJ1-1; possible D gene TRBD1, 6 bases. The CDR3 runs 13 residues. Germline lookup yields CDR1 ENHRY and CDR2 SYGVKD. V lost 6 bases and J lost 3, with 11 bases in between. CDR3 coding DNA: TGTGCCATCAGAGATACAGGGCACACTGAAGCTTTCTTT. Translation: CAIRDTGHTEAFF.